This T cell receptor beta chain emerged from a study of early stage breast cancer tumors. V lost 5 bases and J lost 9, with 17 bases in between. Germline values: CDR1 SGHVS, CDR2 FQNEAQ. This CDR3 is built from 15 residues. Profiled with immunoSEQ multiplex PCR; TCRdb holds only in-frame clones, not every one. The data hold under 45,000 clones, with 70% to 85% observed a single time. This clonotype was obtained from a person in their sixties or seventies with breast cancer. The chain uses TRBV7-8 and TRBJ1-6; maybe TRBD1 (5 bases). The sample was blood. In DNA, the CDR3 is TGTGCCAGCAGCCCCTCCGGGACCAGGAGTTCACCCCTCCACTTT. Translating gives CASSPSGTRSSPLHF.